These 22 T cell receptor beta chains were all obtained from the same sample, sequenced in a study of T-cell reconstitution after alpha-beta-depleted transplantation in children. Preparation of the TCRbeta library involved a method that used unique molecular identifiers. Each CDR3 protein is one row after TCRdb ran MiXCR on the PCR reads. This sample yields some 500,000 distinct CDR3 sequences, of which approximately 32% are seen a single time; 2% to 3% belongs to the top ten. This sample comprised PBMCs from the stem cell graft donor, obtained from the stem cell graft. These receptors were obtained from a human donor who donated a stem cell graft to a child with aplastic anemia.

The chain joins TRBV6-5 to TRBJ2-3; no firm D call. The CDR3 has 13 residues. Deletions cut 0 bases from V and 9 bases from J, with 10 bases between. Germline CDR1 MNHEY, CDR2 SVGAGI. The CDR3 here is CASSYSSTRTQYF. DNA for the CDR3: TGTGCCAGCAGTTACTCCTCCACAAGAACGCAGTATTTT.

CDR3 coding DNA: TGTGCCAGCTCACTACTAGGGGGGAGTGAAGCTTTCTTT. It yields the protein CASSLLGGSEAFF. This chain links TRBV18 with TRBJ1-1; the D gene is possibly TRBD1 (6 bases). V lost 4 bases and J 7 bases, leaving 13 bases between the germline ends. CDR3 length: 13 amino acids. Germline V lookup: CDR1 KGHSH, CDR2 LQKENI.

This rearrangement joins TRBV7-2 to TRBJ2-2; perhaps TRBD1 as D (7 bases). V was clipped by 5 bases and J by 3 bases, with 10 bases between them. CDR1 SGHTA and CDR2 FQGNSA come from the germline V gene. The CDR3 is 14 residues long. CDR3 in amino acids: CASSARGDTGELFF. CDR3 DNA sequence: TGTGCCAGCAGCGCCAGGGGGGACACCGGGGAGCTGTTTTTT.

This chain joins TRBV4-2 and TRBJ2-2; TRBD1 matches 11 bases. V shed 1 base, J shed 5 bases, and the junction held 9 bases outside the gene matches. Germline loops: CDR1 LGHNA, CDR2 YNFKEQ. The CDR3 runs 18 residues. CDR3 nucleotides: TGTGCCAGCAGCCAAGCGCCGGGACAGGGGGTAACGACCGGGGAGCTGTTTTTT. Protein: CASSQAPGQGVTTGELFF.

This clonotype was observed a handful of times. The rearrangement uses TRBV20-1 and TRBJ2-3; D remains ambiguous. The CDR3 is 15 residues long. CDR1 is DFQATT, CDR2 SNEGSKA, per germline (reference sequence). Trimming cost V 0 bases and J 3 bases, with 13 bases left between them. CDR3: CSARDGQALTDTQYF. The CDR3 DNA reads TGCAGTGCTAGAGACGGCCAGGCCCTGACAGATACGCAGTATTTT.

This clonotype appeared a few times. The chain carries TRBV3-1 and TRBJ2-7, with D perhaps TRBD1 (6 bases). V was shortened by 3 bases and J by 6 bases, with 9 bases between the two germline ends. Germline V gene sequence: CDR1 LGHDT, CDR2 YNNKEL (reference sequence). The CDR3 runs to 12 residues. The CDR3 region is CASSQTGSEQYV. The CDR3 nucleotides read TGTGCCAGCAGCCAGACAGGTTCCGAGCAGTACGTC.

The V call is TRBV20-1, the J call TRBJ2-7; 9 bases are shared with TRBD1. Germline CDR1 is DFQATT and CDR2 is SNEGSKA (reference sequence). This CDR3 has 14 amino acids. The junction had 7 bases not matched to a gene; V was cut back by 5 bases and J by 2 bases. CDR3 DNA sequence: TGCAGTGCTGGGGGACAGGGATTCCCCTACGAGCAGTACTTC. Translation gives CSAGGQGFPYEQYF.

The chain recombines TRBV19 with TRBJ2-1; D is perhaps TRBD1 or TRBD2 (5 bases each). Germline CDR1 is LNHDA and CDR2 is SQIVND (reference sequence). Deletions cut 7 bases from V and 4 bases from J, with 11 bases between. The CDR3 sequence is 13 residues long. For the CDR3, the DNA is TGTGCCAGTACTCACGGGGCTTACAATGAGCAGTTCTTC. Amino acids: CASTHGAYNEQFF.

The chain recombines TRBV28 with TRBJ2-5; unclear D gene. Germline CDR1 and CDR2: MDHEN and SYDVKM. The CDR3 extends over 12 amino acids. V lost 6 bases, J lost 5 bases, and 10 bases lay in between. This CDR3 reads CASSRYRETQYF. CDR3 nucleotide sequence: TGTGCCAGCAGCCGATATCGGGAGACCCAGTACTTC.

In this sample, this clonotype turned up a few times. This chain links TRBV29-1 with TRBJ2-2; tentative D call: TRBD1 (6 bases). V dropped 6 bases and J dropped 1 base, with 12 bases sitting between them. The CDR3 consists of 14 residues. Germline V lookup: CDR1 SQVTM, CDR2 ANQGSEA. CDR3 bases: TGCAGCGTCATGGACAGATTGAACACCGGGGAGCTGTTTTTT. The encoded protein is CSVMDRLNTGELFF.

In its sample, this clonotype was seen a few times. The chain is built from TRBV5-5 and TRBJ2-7; 8 nucleotides line up with TRBD2. Trimming removed 7 bases from V and 4 bases from J; junction bases left unmatched: 10. The germline gives CDR1 SGHKS, CDR2 YYEKEE (reference sequence). CDR3 length: 14 residues. CDR3 in amino acids: CASLPGLGQYEQYF. The CDR3, as DNA: TGTGCCAGCCTACCGGGACTAGGGCAATACGAGCAGTACTTC.

V gene TRBV6-6 combines with J gene TRBJ1-1; D might be TRBD1 (6 bases). Germline V gene sequence: CDR1 MNHNY, CDR2 SVGAGI (reference sequence). The V end was cut by 6 bases, the J end by 11 bases, with 16 bases between. CDR3 length equals 12 residues. The CDR3 DNA sequence: TGTGCCAGCAGCAGAAACAGGGAGGCGGCTTTCTTT. Protein sequence: CASSRNREAAFF.

This chain joins TRBV29-1 and TRBJ2-7, with TRBD2 matching 9 bases. The CDR3 length is 13 residues. Per the germline V gene, CDR1 is SQVTM and CDR2 is ANQGSEA. Trimming at V came to 3 bases and at J to 6 bases, leaving 6 bases not matched to a gene. The CDR3 nucleotides read TGCAGCGTTGATGGGGGCGGGGGGGTCGAGCAGTACTTC. This codes for CSVDGGGGVEQYF.

This clonotype was observed a handful of times. V and J are TRBV6-1 and TRBJ2-1; D is possibly TRBD1 or TRBD2 (5 bases each). V was shortened by 6 bases and J by 9 bases, with 18 bases between the two germline ends. Germline CDR1 MNHNS, CDR2 SASEGT. The CDR3 loop spans 14 amino acids. CDR3 amino acids: CASSRKGDVGEQFF. The CDR3 DNA is TGTGCCAGCAGCCGGAAAGGGGACGTCGGTGAGCAGTTCTTC.

This clonotype was found many times. The chain recombines TRBV29-1 with TRBJ1-5, with 7 bases fitting TRBD1. Germline assignment: CDR1 SQVTM and CDR2 ANQGSEA. The junction had 6 bases not matched to a gene; V was cut back by 4 bases and J by 0 bases. CDR3 length: 15 amino acids. The CDR3 bases are TGCAGCGTTGCCGGGACAGCTAATAGCAATCAGCCCCAGCATTTT. Translated, it gives CSVAGTANSNQPQHF.

The chain is built from TRBV6-5 and TRBJ1-1, with no clear D. The CDR3 totals 13 residues. V was pared by 2 bases and J by 4 bases, with 8 bases between. The germline V gene encodes CDR1 MNHEY and CDR2 SVGAGI. In nucleotides, the CDR3 is TGTGCCAGCAGTTACGGGAGAGGCACTGAAGCTTTCTTT. This sequence encodes CASSYGRGTEAFF.

The chain uses TRBV12-3 or TRBV12-4 and TRBJ1-6; TRBD1 matches 11 bases. The CDR3 totals 15 residues. V trimming: 6 bases; J trimming: 9 bases; junction bases outside the gene matches: 7. The CDR3 region has the DNA TGTGCCAGCAGGGGACAGGGGGTTGGGTTTTCACCCCTCCACTTT. Its protein is CASRGQGVGFSPLHF.

This chain links TRBV6-1 with TRBJ2-2; D possibly corresponds to TRBD1 (6 bases). With 5 bases removed from V and 17 bases from J, the gap between germline ends came to 15 bases. The CDR3 has 11 residues. The germline V gene has CDR1 MNHNS and CDR2 SASEGT. The CDR3 sequence: CASSPMDSLFF. As DNA, the CDR3 is TGTGCCAGCAGTCCGATGGACAGCCTATTTTTT.

The CDR3 nucleotides are TGTGCCAGCAGTTTAGCGCTAGTAGGTGATGAGCAGTTCTTC. Translating it yields CASSLALVGDEQFF. This rearrangement joins TRBV12-3 or TRBV12-4 to TRBJ2-1, with D unclear. CDR3 length: 14 amino acids. Deletions cut 0 bases from V and 8 bases from J, with 11 bases between.

This clonotype has more than one count but fewer than ten. The J gene is TRBJ1-1, the V gene TRBV25-1; D gene unclear. CDR1 and CDR2 (germline): MGHDK, SYGVNS. V was clipped by 1 base and J by 11 bases, with 17 bases between them. The CDR3 sequence is 14 residues long. CDR3 amino acids: CASSESMQPVKAFF. The CDR3 DNA follows: TGTGCCAGCAGTGAATCAATGCAGCCCGTTAAGGCTTTCTTT.

The chain carries TRBV4-2 and TRBJ2-1, with TRBD2 as a possible D gene (6 bases). Germline lookup yields CDR1 LGHNA and CDR2 YNFKEQ. The V end lost 4 bases, the J end lost 9 bases, and 13 bases lay between the germline ends. The CDR3 is made up of 13 amino acids. CDR3 bases: TGTGCCAGCAGCCCCCAGGAGGGTAGTGAGCAGTTCTTC. This translates into CASSPQEGSEQFF.

The chain is built from TRBV20-1 and TRBJ2-5; 10 bases agree with TRBD2. CDR3 length equals 18 residues. V trimming: 2 bases; J trimming: 5 bases; junction bases outside the gene matches: 17. Looked up from germline, CDR1 is DFQATT and CDR2 is SNEGSKA (reference sequence). The CDR3 sequence: CSARQRGLAGDIGETQYF. In DNA form, the CDR3 reads TGCAGTGCTAGACAACGAGGGCTAGCGGGAGACATAGGGGAGACCCAGTACTTC.